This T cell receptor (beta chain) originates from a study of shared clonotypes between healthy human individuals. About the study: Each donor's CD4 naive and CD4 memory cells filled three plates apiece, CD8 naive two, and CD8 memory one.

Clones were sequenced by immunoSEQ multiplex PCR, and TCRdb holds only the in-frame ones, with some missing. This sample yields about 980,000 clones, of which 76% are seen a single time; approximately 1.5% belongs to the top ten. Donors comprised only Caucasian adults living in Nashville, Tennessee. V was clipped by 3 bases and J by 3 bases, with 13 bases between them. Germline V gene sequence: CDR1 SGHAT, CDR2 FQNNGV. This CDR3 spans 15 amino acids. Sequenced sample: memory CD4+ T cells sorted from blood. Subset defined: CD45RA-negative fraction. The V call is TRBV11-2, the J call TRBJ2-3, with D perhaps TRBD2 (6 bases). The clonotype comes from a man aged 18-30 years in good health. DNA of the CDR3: TGTGCCAGCAGCTTGGGGGACGGGGGAACAGATACGCAGTATTTT. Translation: CASSLGDGGTDTQYF.